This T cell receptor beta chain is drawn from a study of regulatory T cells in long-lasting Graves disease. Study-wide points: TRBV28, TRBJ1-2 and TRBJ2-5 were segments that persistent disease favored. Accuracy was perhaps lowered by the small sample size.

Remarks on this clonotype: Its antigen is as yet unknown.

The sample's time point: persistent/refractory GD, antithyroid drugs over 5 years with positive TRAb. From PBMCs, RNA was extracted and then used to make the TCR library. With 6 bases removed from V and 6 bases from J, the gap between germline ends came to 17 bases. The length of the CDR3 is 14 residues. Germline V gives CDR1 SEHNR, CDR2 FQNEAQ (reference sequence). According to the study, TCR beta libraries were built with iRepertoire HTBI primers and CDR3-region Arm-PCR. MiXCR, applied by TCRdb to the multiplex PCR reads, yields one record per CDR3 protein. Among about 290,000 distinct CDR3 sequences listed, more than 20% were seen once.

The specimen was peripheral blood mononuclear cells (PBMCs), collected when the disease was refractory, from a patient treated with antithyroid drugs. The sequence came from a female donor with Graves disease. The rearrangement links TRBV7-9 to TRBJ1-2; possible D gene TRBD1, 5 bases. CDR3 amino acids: CASRDLKTANGYTF. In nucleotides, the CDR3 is TGTGCCAGCAGAGACTTAAAGACAGCAAATGGCTACACCTTC.